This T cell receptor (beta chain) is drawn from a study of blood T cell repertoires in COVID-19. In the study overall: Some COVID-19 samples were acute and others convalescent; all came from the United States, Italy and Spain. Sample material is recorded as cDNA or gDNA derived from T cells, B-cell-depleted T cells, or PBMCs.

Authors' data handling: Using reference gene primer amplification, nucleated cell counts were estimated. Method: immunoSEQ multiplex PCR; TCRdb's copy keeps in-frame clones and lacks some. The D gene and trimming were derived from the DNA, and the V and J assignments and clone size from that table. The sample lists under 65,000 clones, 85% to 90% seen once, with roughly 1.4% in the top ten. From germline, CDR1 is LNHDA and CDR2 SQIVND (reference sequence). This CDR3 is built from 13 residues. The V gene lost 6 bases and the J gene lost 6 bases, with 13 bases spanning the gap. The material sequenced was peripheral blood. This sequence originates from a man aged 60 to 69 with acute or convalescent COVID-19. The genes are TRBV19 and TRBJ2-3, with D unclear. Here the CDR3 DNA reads TGTGCCAGTAGAAAAAAACCCAGGGATACGCAGTATTTT. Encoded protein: CASRKKPRDTQYF.